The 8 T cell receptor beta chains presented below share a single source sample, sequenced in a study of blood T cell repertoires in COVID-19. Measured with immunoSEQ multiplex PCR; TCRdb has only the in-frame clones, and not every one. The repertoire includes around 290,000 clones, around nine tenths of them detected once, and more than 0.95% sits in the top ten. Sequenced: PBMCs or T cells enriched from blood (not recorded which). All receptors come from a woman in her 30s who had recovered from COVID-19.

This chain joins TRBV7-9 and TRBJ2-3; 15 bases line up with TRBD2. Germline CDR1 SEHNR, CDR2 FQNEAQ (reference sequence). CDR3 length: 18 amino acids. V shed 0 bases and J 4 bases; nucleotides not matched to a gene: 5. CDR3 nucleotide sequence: TGTGCCAGCAGCTTAGCGCACAGGACTAGCGGGAGGGCAGATACGCAGTATTTT. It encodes CASSLAHRTSGRADTQYF.

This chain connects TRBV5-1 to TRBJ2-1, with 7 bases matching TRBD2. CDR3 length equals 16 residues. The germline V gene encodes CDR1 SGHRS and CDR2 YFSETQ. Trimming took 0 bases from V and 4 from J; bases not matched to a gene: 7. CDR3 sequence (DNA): TGCGCCAGCAGCTTGGTCCCTAGCGGAACGTACAATGAGCAGTTCTTC. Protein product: CASSLVPSGTYNEQFF. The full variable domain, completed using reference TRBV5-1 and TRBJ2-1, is KAGVTQTPRYLIKTRGQQVTLSCSPISGHRSVSWYQQTPGQGLQFLFEYFSETQRNKGNFPGRFSGRQFSNSRSEMNVSTLELGDSALYLCASSLVPSGTYNEQFFGPGTRLTVL.

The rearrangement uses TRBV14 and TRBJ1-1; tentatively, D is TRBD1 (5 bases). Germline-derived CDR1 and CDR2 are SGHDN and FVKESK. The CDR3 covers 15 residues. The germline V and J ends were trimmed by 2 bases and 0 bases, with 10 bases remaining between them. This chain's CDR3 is CASSQISRVNTEAFF. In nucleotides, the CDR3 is TGTGCCAGCAGCCAAATATCCAGGGTGAACACTGAAGCTTTCTTT.

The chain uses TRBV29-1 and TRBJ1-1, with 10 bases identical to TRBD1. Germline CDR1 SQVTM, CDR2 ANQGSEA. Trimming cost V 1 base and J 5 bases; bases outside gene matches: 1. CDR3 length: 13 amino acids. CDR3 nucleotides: TGCAGCGTTGAAGGGACAGGGGGGACTGAAGCTTTCTTT. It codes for CSVEGTGGTEAFF.

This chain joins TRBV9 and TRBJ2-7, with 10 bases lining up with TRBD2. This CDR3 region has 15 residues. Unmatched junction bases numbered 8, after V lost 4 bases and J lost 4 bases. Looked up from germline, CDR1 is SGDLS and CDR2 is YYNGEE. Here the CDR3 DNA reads TGTGCCAGCAGCCCCTCGACTAGCGGGTTTTACGAGCAGTACTTC. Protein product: CASSPSTSGFYEQYF.

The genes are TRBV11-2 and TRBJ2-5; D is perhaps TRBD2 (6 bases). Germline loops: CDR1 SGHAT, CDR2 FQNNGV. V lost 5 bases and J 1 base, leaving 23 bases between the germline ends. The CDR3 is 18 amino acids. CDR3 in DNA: TGTGCCAGCAGCCGGGCCTCCAGTTTATGGGGGGTCCAAGAGACCCAGTACTTC. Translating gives CASSRASSLWGVQETQYF. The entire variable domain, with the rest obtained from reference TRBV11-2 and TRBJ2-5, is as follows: EAGVAQSPRYKIIEKRQSVAFWCNPISGHATLYWYQQILGQGPKLLIQFQNNGVVDDSQLPKDRFSAERLKGVDSTLKIQPAKLEDSAVYLCASSRASSLWGVQETQYFGPGTRLLVL.

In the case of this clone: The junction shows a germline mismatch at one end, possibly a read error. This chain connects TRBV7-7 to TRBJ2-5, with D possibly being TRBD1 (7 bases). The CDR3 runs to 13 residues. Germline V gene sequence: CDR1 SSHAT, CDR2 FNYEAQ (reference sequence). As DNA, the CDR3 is TGTGCTAGCAGCCCAGGACAGGAGGGGACCCAGTACTTC. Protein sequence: CASSPGQEGTQYF.

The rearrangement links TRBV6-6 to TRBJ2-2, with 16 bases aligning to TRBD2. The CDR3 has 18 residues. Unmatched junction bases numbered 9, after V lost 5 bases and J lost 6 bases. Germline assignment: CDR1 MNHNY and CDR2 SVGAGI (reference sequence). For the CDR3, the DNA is TGTGCCAGCAGTCCCCCTCCGGGACTAGCGGGAGGGGCCGGGGAGCTGTTTTTT. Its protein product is CASSPPPGLAGGAGELFF.